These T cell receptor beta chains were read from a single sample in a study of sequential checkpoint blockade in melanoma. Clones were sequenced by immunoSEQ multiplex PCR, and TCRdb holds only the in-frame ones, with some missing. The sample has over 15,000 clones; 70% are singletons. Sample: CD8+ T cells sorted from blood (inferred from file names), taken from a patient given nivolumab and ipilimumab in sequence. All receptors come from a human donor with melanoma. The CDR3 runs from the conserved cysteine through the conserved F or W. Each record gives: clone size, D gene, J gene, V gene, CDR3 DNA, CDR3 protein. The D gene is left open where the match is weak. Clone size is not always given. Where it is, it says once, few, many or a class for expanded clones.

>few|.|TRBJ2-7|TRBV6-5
TGTGCCAGCAGTTTGGAGGGGCGTTACGAGCAGTACTTC
CASSLEGRYEQYF
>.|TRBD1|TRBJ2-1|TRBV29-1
TGCAGCGTGGCCTCGACAGGGAACAATGAGCAGTTCTTC
CSVASTGNNEQFF
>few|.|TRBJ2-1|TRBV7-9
TGTGCCAGCAGCCCCGCGGGCACAGAGGAGTTCTTC
CASSPAGTEEFF
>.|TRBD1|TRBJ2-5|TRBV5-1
TGCGCCAGCAGCTTGACAGGGGGTATAGAGACCCAGTACTTC
CASSLTGGIETQYF
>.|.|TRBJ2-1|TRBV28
TGTGCCAGCAGTTTAAGAGGGAGTTCCTACAATGAGCAGTTCTTC
CASSLRGSSYNEQFF
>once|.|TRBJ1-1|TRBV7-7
TGTGCCAGCACGCAGGGGCCGAGGGACACTGAAGCTTTCTTT
CASTQGPRDTEAFF
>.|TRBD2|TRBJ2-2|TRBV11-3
TGTGCCAGCAGCTTAGACCCATCGAGAGCGGGATCGAACACCGGGGAGCTGTTTTTT
CASSLDPSRAGSNTGELFF
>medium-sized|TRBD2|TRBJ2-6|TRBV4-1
TGCGCCAGCAGCCAAGGATGGGAGCGGGGAGCTTCTGGGGCCAACGTCCTGACTTTC
CASSQGWERGASGANVLTF
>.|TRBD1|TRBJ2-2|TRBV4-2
TGTGCCAGCAGCCCGCAGGGGGCGCTCGGCACCGGGGAGCTGTTTTTT
CASSPQGALGTGELFF
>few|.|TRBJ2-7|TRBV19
TGTGCCAGTAGTATTGGTGTGACATCTTACTACGAGCAGTACTTC
CASSIGVTSYYEQYF
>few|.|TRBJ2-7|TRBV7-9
TGTGCCAGCAGCTTGAAGGGGATGGGGTACGAGCAGTACTTC
CASSLKGMGYEQYF
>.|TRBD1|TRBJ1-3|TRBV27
TGTGCCAGCAGTCCCAGGACAGGGGGCTTCTCTGGAAACACCATATATTTT
CASSPRTGGFSGNTIYF
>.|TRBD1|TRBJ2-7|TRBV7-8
TGTGCCAGCAGCTTAGGGGGACAGGGTCCCTACGAGCAGTACTTC
CASSLGGQGPYEQYF
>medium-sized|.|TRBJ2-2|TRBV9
TGTGCCAGCAGCTTCCCAGGGGACACCGGGGAGCTGTTTTTT
CASSFPGDTGELFF
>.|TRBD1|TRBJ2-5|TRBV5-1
TGCGCCAGCACCCCCGGGACAGGGGGGCGAGAGACCCAGTACTTC
CASTPGTGGRETQYF
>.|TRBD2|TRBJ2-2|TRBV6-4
TGTGCCAGCAGTGGGACTAGCGGGAGCACCGGGGAGCTGTTTTTT
CASSGTSGSTGELFF
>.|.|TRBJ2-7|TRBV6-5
TGTGCCAGCAGTTACTCTGGAGGTTCTTACCGAGACGAGCAGTACTTC
CASSYSGGSYRDEQYF
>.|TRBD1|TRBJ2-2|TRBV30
TGTGCCTGGAGTGTAGGACAGGGGATCACCGGGGAGCTGTTTTTT
CAWSVGQGITGELFF
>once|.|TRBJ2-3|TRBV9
TGTGCCAGCAGCCTTAGCGGGACAGCATTTGGGGGCACAGATACGCAGTATTTT
CASSLSGTAFGGTDTQYF
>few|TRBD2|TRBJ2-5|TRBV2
TGTGCCAGCAGCCCTAGCGGGGGGGCCCAAGAGACCCAGTACTTC
CASSPSGGAQETQYF
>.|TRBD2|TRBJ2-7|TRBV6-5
TGTGCCAGCAGTTACTCCCTCGGGGGGAGGGGCGAGCAGTACTTC
CASSYSLGGRGEQYF
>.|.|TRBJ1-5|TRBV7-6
TGTGCCAGCAGCTCTACCGCAGGGGTAGGTCAGCCCCAGCATTTT
CASSSTAGVGQPQHF
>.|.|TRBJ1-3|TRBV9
TGTGCCAGCAGCGTAGGGCACCAGTCCTCTGGAAACACCATATATTTT
CASSVGHQSSGNTIYF
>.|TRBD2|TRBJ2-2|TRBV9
TGTGCCAGCAGCGTAGAGGAGGCGGGGGGGCCGGAGACCGGGGAGCTGTTTTTT
CASSVEEAGGPETGELFF
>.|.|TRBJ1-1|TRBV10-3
TGTGCCATCAGTGAGCCCGGTCCTGAAGCTTTCTTT
CAISEPGPEAFF
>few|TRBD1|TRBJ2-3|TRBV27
TGTGCCAGCAGTTTATTTCGGAGAGGACAGGGGACAGATACGCAGTATTTT
CASSLFRRGQGTDTQYF
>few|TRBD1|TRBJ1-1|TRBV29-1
TGCAGCGCATGGACAGGGGGCACTGAAGCTTTCTTT
CSAWTGGTEAFF
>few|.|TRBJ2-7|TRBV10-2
TGCGCCAGCAGTGACTTTTACGAGCAGTACTTC
CASSDFYEQYF
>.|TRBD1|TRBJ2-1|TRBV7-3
TGTGCCAGCAGCCTTTCGGGACAGGGATCGTACAATGAGCAGTTCTTC
CASSLSGQGSYNEQFF
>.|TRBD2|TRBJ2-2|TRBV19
TGTGCCAGTAGTCTCGGACTAGCGGGGCCCTTAAGGACCGGGGAGCTGTTTTTT
CASSLGLAGPLRTGELFF
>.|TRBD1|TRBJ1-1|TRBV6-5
TGTGCCAGCAGTAGAATCCGGGACAGTGAAGCTTTCTTT
CASSRIRDSEAFF
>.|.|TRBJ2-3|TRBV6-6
TGTGCCAGCAGTTATCAGGGAAGGGCAGATACGCAGTATTTT
CASSYQGRADTQYF
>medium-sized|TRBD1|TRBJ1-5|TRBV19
TGTGCCAGTAGTATATGGACAGGGGATCAGCCCCAGCATTTT
CASSIWTGDQPQHF
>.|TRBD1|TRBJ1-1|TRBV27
TGTGCCAGCAGTTTGGGACAGGGGGTGAACACTGAAGCTTTCTTT
CASSLGQGVNTEAFF
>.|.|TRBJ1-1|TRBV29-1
TGCAGCACATGGCAGAACACTGAAGCTTTCTTT
CSTWQNTEAFF
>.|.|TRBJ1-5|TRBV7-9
TGTGCCAGCACTGTGGGGGGAGGTCAGCCCCAGCATTTT
CASTVGGGQPQHF
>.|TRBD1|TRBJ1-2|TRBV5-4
TGTGCCAGCAACGGACAGGGGGCTTATGGCTACACCTTC
CASNGQGAYGYTF
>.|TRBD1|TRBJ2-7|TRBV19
TGTGCCAGTACAGAGGGACAGGGCTACGAGCAGTACTTC
CASTEGQGYEQYF
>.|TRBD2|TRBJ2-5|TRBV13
TGTGCCAGCAGCCCAGAGACTAGCGGGAGGGCCGGGACCCAGTACTTC
CASSPETSGRAGTQYF
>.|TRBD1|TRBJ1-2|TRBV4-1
TGCGCCAGCAGCCAAGGGACAGGGAATGGCTACACCTTC
CASSQGTGNGYTF
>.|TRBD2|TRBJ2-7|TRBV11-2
TGTGCCAGCAGCTTAACGGAGCGGGGGAACTCCTACGAGCAGTACTTC
CASSLTERGNSYEQYF
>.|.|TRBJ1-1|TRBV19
TGTGCCAGTAGTTCATTTTATTCCGGGGTTGGACGGAACACTGAAGCTTTCTTT
CASSSFYSGVGRNTEAFF
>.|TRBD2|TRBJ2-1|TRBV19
TGTGCCAGTAAACAGCGGGGGGGTACCTACAATGAGCAGTTCTTC
CASKQRGGTYNEQFF
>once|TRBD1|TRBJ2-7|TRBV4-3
TGCGCCAGCAGCCGGGGACAGGGTAGGTACGAGCAGTACTTC
CASSRGQGRYEQYF
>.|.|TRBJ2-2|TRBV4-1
TGCGCCAGCAGCCAAGAGCCCGGGGGTAACACCGGGGAGCTGTTTTTT
CASSQEPGGNTGELFF
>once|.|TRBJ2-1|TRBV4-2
TGTGCCAGCAGCCAAATCGACGGGAGATTCCCCAATGGGCAGTTCTTC
CASSQIDGRFPNGQFF
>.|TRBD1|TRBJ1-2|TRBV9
TGTGCCAGCAGCGGAGGGGGACAGGGACCCCCTAACTATGGCTACACCTTC
CASSGGGQGPPNYGYTF
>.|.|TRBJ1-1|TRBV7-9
TGTGCCAGCAGCGTTGGACAGACCACTGAAGCTTTCTTT
CASSVGQTTEAFF
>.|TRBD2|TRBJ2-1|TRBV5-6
TGTGCCAGCAGCTTGGTGCGGGGGGGCACCGATGAGCAGTTCTTC
CASSLVRGGTDEQFF
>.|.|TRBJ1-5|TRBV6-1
TGTGCCAGCAGTCAAGGGACATCTTATAGCAATCAGCCCCAGCATTTT
CASSQGTSYSNQPQHF
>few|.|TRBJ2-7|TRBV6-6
TGTGCCAGCAGTTACGCAGGGATCTACGAGCAGTACTTC
CASSYAGIYEQYF
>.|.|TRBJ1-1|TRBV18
TGTGCCAGCTCGGAGACTCCCCACACTGAAGCTTTCTTT
CASSETPHTEAFF
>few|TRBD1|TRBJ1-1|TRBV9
TGTGCCAGCAGCGCGGACAGGGTTGGGACTGAAGCTTTCTTT
CASSADRVGTEAFF
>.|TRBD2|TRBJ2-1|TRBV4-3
TGCGCCAGCAGCCAAGAACTAGCGGGGGCCCGGGATGAGCAGTTCTTC
CASSQELAGARDEQFF